The clone carrying this T cell receptor (beta chain) was recorded a few times. What it binds is unknown. These data come from a study of T cells after posttransplantation cyclophosphamide. Sequencing used immunoSEQ multiplex PCR; TCRdb keeps in-frame clones, though not all of them. The repertoire holds roughly 15,000 clones, with more than 75% as singletons. Control samples came 1 year after myeloablative marrow transplants with methotrexate plus calcineurin inhibitor. CDR3 length: 15 residues. V was pared by 2 bases and J by 4 bases, with 4 bases of the junction left unmatched. CDR1 and CDR2 (germline): LNHDA, SQIVND (reference sequence). Study-wide results and limits: Recipient CMV seropositivity and CMV reactivation strongly tracked TRB clonality. Tissue-infiltrating T cells from skin or gut overlapped little with blood T cells. Donor CD8+ memory clones often dominated recipient blood repertoires at later times.

This specimen consisted of PBMCs, obtained after an allogeneic stem cell transplant with a calcineurin inhibitor and methotrexate. This sequence was found in a male patient in his fifties who received an allogeneic stem cell transplant from an unrelated donor, was CMV-positive, and had chronic GVHD only. The graft donor may have contributed some T cells. The chain joins TRBV19 to TRBJ2-1, with 8 nucleotides matching TRBD2. CDR3 DNA: TGTGCCAGTAGTATAAGCGGGGGCACATACAATGAGCAGTTCTTC. Encoded protein: CASSISGGTYNEQFF.